Listed here are 10 T cell receptor beta chains from one sample, sequenced in a study of T-cell reconstitution after alpha-beta-depleted transplantation in children. Construction of the TCRbeta library involved unique molecular identifiers. MiXCR, run by TCRdb on the PCR reads, gives a single entry per CDR3 protein. This sample has about 980,000 distinct CDR3 sequences; 25% to 35% occur once, and the top ten carry about 28%. The material sequenced was PBMCs, mostly from graft donor cells, taken 360 days after TCRalphabeta/CD19-depleted stem cell transplant. The receptors shown here come from a boy in the first two years of life who had a stem cell transplant for SCID, so the T cells may come from the graft donor.

The chain couples TRBV4-1 to TRBJ1-2; TRBD1 matches 8 bases. The CDR3 contains 16 residues. The V gene end was trimmed by 4 bases and the J gene end by 1 base; junction bases not matched to a gene: 8. Germline V gene data show CDR1 as MGHRA and CDR2 as YSYEKL. CDR3 sequence reads: CASSPRGQGGNYGYTF. The CDR3 DNA sequence: TGCGCCAGCAGCCCTCGCGGACAGGGCGGTAACTATGGCTACACCTTC.

The J gene is TRBJ1-3, the V gene TRBV7-2; D is unresolved. The CDR3 is 15 amino acids. V lost 4 bases and J 0 bases, leaving 10 bases between the germline ends. Germline V lookup: CDR1 SGHTA, CDR2 FQGNSA. Here the CDR3 reads CASSSDGFSGNTIYF. The CDR3 bases are TGTGCCAGCAGCTCGGACGGGTTCTCTGGAAACACCATATATTTT.

V gene TRBV20-1 combines with J gene TRBJ2-1; D is possibly TRBD1 (5 bases). Per germline, CDR1 DFQATT and CDR2 SNEGSKA (reference sequence). This CDR3 has 14 amino acids. The V gene lost 3 bases and the J gene lost 5 bases, with 14 bases spanning the gap. Written as DNA, the CDR3 is TGCAGTGCTAGTTCACCCAGGGATAACAATGAGCAGTTCTTC. Its translation: CSASSPRDNNEQFF.

The gene calls are TRBV5-1 and TRBJ1-2, with D unclear. Deletions cut 4 bases from V and 6 bases from J, with 19 bases between. The CDR3 extends over 15 amino acids. Germline V gene lookup returns CDR1 SGHRS and CDR2 YFSETQ. The DNA for the CDR3 is TGCGCCAGCAGCCCTGCCGGGTGGGTGAACGATGGCTACACCTTC. This gives the protein CASSPAGWVNDGYTF.

In its sample, this clonotype was seen a few times. The V call is TRBV5-1, the J call TRBJ2-5; unclear D gene. Germline CDR1 and CDR2: SGHRS and YFSETQ. Between the trimmed V and J ends, which lost 9 bases and 0 bases, there was a span of 9 bases. CDR3 size: 12 residues. The CDR3 reads CATTFDQETQYF. The DNA for the CDR3 is TGCGCCACCACATTTGACCAAGAGACCCAGTACTTC.

The table lists this clonotype with a few counts. V is TRBV20-1 and J is TRBJ1-5, with 7 nucleotides matching TRBD1. Germline lookup yields CDR1 DFQATT and CDR2 SNEGSKA (reference sequence). V shed 4 bases, J shed 3 bases, and the junction held 6 bases outside the gene matches. This CDR3 has 14 residues. Written as DNA, the CDR3 is TGCAGTGCTATGGTGGACAGGATCAATCAGCCCCAGCATTTT. Translated, it gives CSAMVDRINQPQHF.

This clonotype has more than one count but fewer than ten. The rearrangement links TRBV5-1 to TRBJ2-7; tentatively, D is TRBD1 (6 bases). The CDR3 totals 16 residues. Germline V gene lookup returns CDR1 SGHRS and CDR2 YFSETQ. Deletions cut 0 bases from V and 1 base from J, with 14 bases between. This CDR3 reads CASSLVLSGASYEQYF. CDR3 bases: TGCGCCAGCAGCTTGGTTTTATCAGGGGCATCCTACGAGCAGTACTTC.

In this sample, this clonotype turned up a few times. The V call is TRBV10-1, the J call TRBJ2-1; D remains unclear. The germline V and J ends were trimmed by 2 bases and 5 bases, with 10 bases remaining between them. The germline CDR1 and CDR2 sequences are WNHNN and SYGVQD (reference sequence). CDR3 length: 14 residues. The CDR3 reads CASSEPMTHNEQFF. CDR3 DNA: TGCGCCAGCAGTGAGCCTATGACCCACAATGAGCAGTTCTTC.

Only a few counts were recorded for this clonotype. V is TRBV5-6 and J is TRBJ2-1; no clear D gene. Looked up from germline, CDR1 is SGHDT and CDR2 is YYEEEE. Trimming took off 3 bases at V and 6 bases at J, with 19 bases between the two ends. The CDR3 is 16 residues long. The CDR3 here is CASSYMPGRLSNEQFF. DNA for the CDR3: TGTGCCAGCAGCTATATGCCCGGCCGGCTCTCCAATGAGCAGTTCTTC.

V is TRBV29-1 and J is TRBJ1-1, with a tentative D call TRBD1 (5 bases). Germline CDR1 SQVTM, CDR2 ANQGSEA. The CDR3 sequence is 13 residues long. V lost 2 bases and J lost 7, with 14 bases in between. CDR3: CSVEWLGTLEAFF. Written as DNA, the CDR3 is TGCAGCGTTGAATGGCTGGGGACCCTTGAAGCTTTCTTT.